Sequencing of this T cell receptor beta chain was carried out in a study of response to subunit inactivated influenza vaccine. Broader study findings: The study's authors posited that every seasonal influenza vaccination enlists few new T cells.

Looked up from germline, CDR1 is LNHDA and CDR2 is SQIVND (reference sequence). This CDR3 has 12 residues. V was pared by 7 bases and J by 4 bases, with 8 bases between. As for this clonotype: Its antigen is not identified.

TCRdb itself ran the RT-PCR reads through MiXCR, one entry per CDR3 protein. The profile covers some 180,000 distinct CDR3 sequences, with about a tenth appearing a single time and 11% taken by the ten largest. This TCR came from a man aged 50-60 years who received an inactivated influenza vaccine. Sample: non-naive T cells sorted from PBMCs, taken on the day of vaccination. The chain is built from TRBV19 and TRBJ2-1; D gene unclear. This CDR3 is CASISRYNEQFF. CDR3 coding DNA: TGTGCCAGTATATCGCGGTACAATGAGCAGTTCTTC.